A single sample gave rise to the 25 T cell receptor beta chains below, sequenced in a study of CD8 T cells in ankylosing spondylitis. MiXCR was run by TCRdb on the 5' RACE reads, yielding one entry per CDR3 protein. The table records about 220,000 distinct CDR3 sequences, over 9.5% of them present only once. What was sequenced was blood, either unsorted or a sorted T cell fraction (not recorded which). Source of these receptors: a male donor with ankylosing spondylitis or in good health (not recorded which).

This clonotype was observed many times. The rearrangement uses TRBV5-1 and TRBJ1-4; D remains unclear. Germline V lookup: CDR1 SGHRS, CDR2 YFSETQ. With 5 bases removed from V and 0 bases from J, the gap between germline ends came to 11 bases. The CDR3 is 15 residues long. CDR3: CASSSPGATNEKLFF. CDR3 nucleotide sequence: TGCGCCAGCAGTTCTCCAGGAGCAACTAATGAAAAACTGTTTTTT.

This clonotype was picked up many times. A junction end diverges from the germline sequence, so it may reflect a read error. This chain connects TRBV7-7 to TRBJ2-5; 8 bases match TRBD1. This CDR3 has 15 amino acids. In germline, CDR1 is SSHAT, CDR2 FNYEAQ (reference sequence). CDR3 bases: TGTGCTAGCAGCTTAGGACAGGGTGCACAAGAGACCCAGTACTTC. Residues: CASSLGQGAQETQYF.

In its sample, this clonotype was seen many times. The chain joins TRBV10-3 to TRBJ2-3; 8 bases agree with TRBD2. The V segment lost 5 bases and the J segment 2 bases; nucleotides outside the gene matches: 9. This CDR3 has 16 amino acids. From germline, CDR1 is ENHRY and CDR2 SYGVKD. The CDR3 coding sequence is TGTGCCATCAGTCCGACAGCGGGGGCCTTCACAGATACGCAGTATTTT. Its protein product is CAISPTAGAFTDTQYF.

This clonotype was picked up many times. The V and J genes are TRBV7-9 and TRBJ1-6; D unclear. This CDR3 region has 15 residues. The germline V gene has CDR1 SEHNR and CDR2 FQNEAQ (reference sequence). V dropped 6 bases and J dropped 9 bases, with 18 bases sitting between them. CDR3 nucleotide sequence: TGTGCCAGCAGAAATAAAGAGGATCTAAGTTCACCCCTCCACTTT. This codes for CASRNKEDLSSPLHF.

This clonotype was seen more than once but under ten times. The J gene is TRBJ2-4, the V gene TRBV5-6; no firm D call. The length of the CDR3 is 14 residues. V gave up 0 bases and J gave up 7 bases, with 11 bases separating them. Germline assignment: CDR1 SGHDT and CDR2 YYEEEE. CDR3 protein: CASSLGVYENIQYF. CDR3 nucleotides: TGTGCCAGCAGCTTGGGCGTGTATGAGAACATTCAGTACTTC.

Many counts were recorded for this clonotype. This chain joins TRBV14 and TRBJ2-7; tentative D call: TRBD1 (6 bases). With 1 base removed from V and 5 bases from J, the gap between germline ends came to 9 bases. The V gene's germline CDR1 is SGHDN and CDR2 FVKESK. The CDR3 has 13 residues. The chain's CDR3 is CASSQGTADEQYF. The CDR3 DNA is TGTGCCAGCAGCCAAGGGACAGCAGACGAGCAGTACTTC.

This clonotype has ten or more counts. The chain combines TRBV5-1 with TRBJ2-1; the D gene is possibly TRBD2 (6 bases). Germline CDR1 SGHRS, CDR2 YFSETQ. Trimming stripped 1 base from V and 8 bases from J, with 16 bases between. The CDR3 length is 15 residues. The CDR3 coding sequence is TGCGCCAGCAGCTTGAGGCAGGGAGGAGTGGATGAGCAGTTCTTC. It is translated as CASSLRQGGVDEQFF.

In this sample, this clonotype turned up many times. The chain combines TRBV6-4 with TRBJ2-2; D is uncertain. V shed 2 bases and J shed 1 base, with 5 bases lying between them. The CDR3 totals 14 residues. Germline lookup yields CDR1 MRHNA and CDR2 SNTAGT. CDR3 in amino acids: CASSDRVNTGELFF. CDR3 nucleotides: TGTGCCAGCAGTGACAGGGTGAACACCGGGGAGCTGTTTTTT.

The chain joins TRBV7-8 to TRBJ1-2, with TRBD1 identical over 8 bases. Germline V gene data show CDR1 as SGHVS and CDR2 as FQNEAQ. The CDR3 is made up of 13 amino acids. V dropped 2 bases and J dropped 12; count of bases not matched to a gene: 8. CDR3 in DNA: TGTGCCAGCAGCTTATTCCAGGGGGCTGGGGACACCTTC. This encodes CASSLFQGAGDTF. The full variable domain, in which reference TRBV7-8 and TRBJ1-2 provide the parts outside the CDR3, is GAGVSQSPRYKVAKRGQDVALRCDPISGHVSLFWYQQALGQGPEFLTYFQNEAQLDKSGLPSDRFFAERPEGSVSTLKIQRTQQEDSAVYLCASSLFQGAGDTFGSGTRLTVV.

This clonotype was detected ten times or more. The chain couples TRBV3-1 to TRBJ2-5, with 8 bases that match TRBD1. Per the germline V gene, CDR1 is LGHDT and CDR2 is YNNKEL (reference sequence). V shed 3 bases, J shed 4 bases, and the junction held 4 bases outside the gene matches. This CDR3 comprises 14 residues. The CDR3 here is CASSHAGGGETQYF. The CDR3 DNA reads TGTGCCAGCAGCCATGCAGGGGGCGGAGAGACCCAGTACTTC.

This clonotype appeared many times. The chain employs TRBV24-1 and TRBJ2-2, with TRBD2 as a possible D gene (7 bases). Per germline, CDR1 KGHDR and CDR2 SFDVKD. CDR3 length: 15 residues. V was clipped by 2 bases and J by 7 bases, with 13 bases between them. In DNA, the CDR3 is TGTGCCACCAGTGATTCGGCGGGGGCCCTCGGGGAGCTGTTTTTT. As protein: CATSDSAGALGELFF.

This clonotype was recorded at least ten times. V and J are TRBV4-2 and TRBJ2-3; 12 bases line up with TRBD2. Per germline, CDR1 LGHNA and CDR2 YNFKEQ. This CDR3 has 15 residues. The trim removed 4 bases at V and 5 bases at J, leaving 4 bases unmatched. CDR3 protein: CASSRETSGGDTQYF. CDR3 nucleotide sequence: TGTGCCAGCAGCCGAGAGACTAGCGGGGGAGATACGCAGTATTTT.

This clonotype was recorded at least ten times. This chain uses TRBV12-3 or TRBV12-4 with TRBJ2-1, with a possible D match to TRBD2 (6 bases). CDR3 length: 17 amino acids. V lost 6 bases, J lost 3 bases, and 21 bases lay in between. This CDR3 reads CASSPRGPAGLYNEQFF. In nucleotides, the CDR3 is TGTGCCAGCAGCCCCAGAGGACCCGCGGGGCTCTACAATGAGCAGTTCTTC.

This chain joins TRBV28 and TRBJ2-5, with a tentative D call TRBD1 (6 bases). CDR1 is MDHEN, CDR2 SYDVKM, per germline. Trimming removed 9 bases from V and 1 base from J, with 15 bases in between. The CDR3 runs 14 residues. CDR3 region: CASDPTGFQETQYF. As DNA, the CDR3 is TGTGCCAGTGATCCCACAGGGTTCCAAGAGACCCAGTACTTC.

In regard to this clonotype: A much larger clone differs by one base, so this may be a read error. Likely a read error: the CDR3 ends without its conserved phenylalanine or tryptophan. CDR3 loop: CASSFARGGQPQHS. The CDR3 DNA reads as TGTGCCAGCAGCTTCGCTCGGGGGGGTCAGCCCCAGCATTCT. This chain connects TRBV7-6 to TRBJ1-5; a possible D gene is TRBD1 (5 bases). V lost 3 bases, J lost 6 bases, and 12 bases lay in between. The germline CDR1 and CDR2 sequences are SGHVS and FNYEAQ. The CDR3 runs 14 residues.

V gene TRBV9 combines with J gene TRBJ1-5, with D tentatively TRBD1 (6 bases). The CDR3 is 14 residues long. V was shortened by 3 bases and J by 1 base, with 8 bases between the two germline ends. The V gene's germline CDR1 is SGDLS and CDR2 YYNGEE. The CDR3 protein is CASSAGASNQPQHF. Here the CDR3 DNA reads TGTGCCAGCAGCGCAGGGGCGAGCAATCAGCCCCAGCATTTT.

This clonotype was seen many times. V is TRBV6-5 and J is TRBJ1-2; D gene ambiguous. CDR1 and CDR2 from the germline V gene are MNHEY and SVGAGI. CDR3 length: 12 residues. The V end lost 5 bases, the J end lost 8 bases, and 12 bases lay between the germline ends. In DNA, the CDR3 is TGTGCCAGCAGTGTGGGCCTGGGAGGCTACACCTTC. Translating gives CASSVGLGGYTF.

Many counts were recorded for this clonotype. One end of the junction is discordant with germline, which a read error may explain. For the CDR3, the DNA is TGTGCCAGCAGACAAGAGGGGCGCTATGGCTACACCTTC. Protein: CASRQEGRYGYTF. The gene calls are TRBV3-1 and TRBJ1-2; D is perhaps TRBD1 (5 bases). CDR3 length: 13 amino acids. Germline assignment: CDR1 LGHDT and CDR2 YNNKEL (reference sequence).

The rearrangement joins TRBV7-2 to TRBJ1-6; tentatively, D is TRBD1 (6 bases). The CDR3 runs to 13 residues. The germline V gene has CDR1 SGHTA and CDR2 FQGNSA. V was clipped by 4 bases and J by 9 bases, with 10 bases between them. CDR3 bases: TGTGCCAGCAGCTCCGGACAGACTTCACCCCTCCACTTT. Amino acids: CASSSGQTSPLHF.

Ten or more counts support this clonotype. The chain carries TRBV2 and TRBJ1-1; D is unclear. This CDR3 is 13 amino acids long. The ends were cut back, 2 bases at V and 2 bases at J, with 6 bases in the middle. CDR1 and CDR2 (germline): SNHLY, FYNNEI. In DNA, the CDR3 is TGTGCCAGCAGTGAACAACTAAACACTGAAGCTTTCTTT. Protein: CASSEQLNTEAFF.

The sample holds many counts of this clonotype. This chain uses TRBV27 with TRBJ2-7; the match to TRBD2 covers 11 bases. J lost 0 bases, V lost 4 bases, and 5 bases had no gene match. The germline gives CDR1 MNHEY, CDR2 SMNVEV (reference sequence). This CDR3 is built from 16 residues. The CDR3 DNA sequence: TGTGCCAGCAGTTCTAGCGGGGGGTGGCCCTCCTACGAGCAGTACTTC. It is translated as CASSSSGGWPSYEQYF.

This clonotype was observed a handful of times. J is TRBJ2-1 and V is TRBV9; the D is unclear. CDR3 length: 18 amino acids. Trimming took off 0 bases at V and 0 bases at J, with 16 bases between the two ends. The V gene's germline CDR1 is SGDLS and CDR2 YYNGEE. DNA for the CDR3: TGTGCCAGCAGCGTAGAAGGAAACCTTAGGACCTCCTACAATGAGCAGTTCTTC. It encodes CASSVEGNLRTSYNEQFF.

This clonotype has at least ten counts. The rearrangement uses TRBV30 and TRBJ2-2, with 8 bases identical to TRBD2. This CDR3 has 14 residues. Trimming cost V 5 bases and J 4 bases; bases outside gene matches: 6. CDR1 and CDR2 from the germline V gene are GTSNPN and SVGIG (reference sequence). The CDR3 DNA reads TGTGCCTGGGGTGCCGGGGGGGGCACCGGGGAGCTGTTTTTT. Translated: CAWGAGGGTGELFF. The full variable domain, rest sourced from reference TRBV30 and TRBJ2-2, is SQTIHQWPATLVQPVGSPLSLECTVEGTSNPNLYWYRQAAGRGLQLLFYSVGIGQISSEVPQNLSASRPQDRQFILSSKKLLLSDSGFYLCAWGAGGGTGELFFGEGSRLTVL.

The table lists this clonotype with many counts. The chain couples TRBV11-1 to TRBJ2-1; 7 bases line up with TRBD2. The V segment lost 2 bases and the J segment 0 bases; nucleotides outside the gene matches: 4. CDR3 size: 16 residues. Germline V CDR1 and CDR2: SGHAT, FQDESV (reference sequence). The CDR3 loop is CASSLLGGVSYNEQFF. CDR3 sequence (DNA): TGTGCCAGCAGCTTATTGGGGGGGGTCTCCTACAATGAGCAGTTCTTC.

This clonotype was recorded a few times. This chain connects TRBV7-3 to TRBJ2-1; 7 bases map to TRBD2. V shed 5 bases and J 2 bases; nucleotides not matched to a gene: 6. There are 15 residues in the CDR3. Germline V gives CDR1 SGHTA, CDR2 FQGTGA. The CDR3 loop reads CASSPTSGAYNEQFF. In DNA, the CDR3 is TGTGCCAGCAGCCCAACGAGCGGGGCCTACAATGAGCAGTTCTTC. Variable domain in full (rest from reference TRBV7-3 and TRBJ2-1): GAGVSQTPSNKVTEKGKYVELRCDPISGHTALYWYRQSLGQGPEFLIYFQGTGAADDSGLPNDRFFAVRPEGSVSTLKIQRTERGDSAVYLCASSPTSGAYNEQFFGPGTRLTVL.